This T cell receptor (beta chain) stems from a study of response to subunit inactivated influenza vaccine. Findings and caveats of the study: It was the authors' suggestion that each seasonal influenza vaccination recruits few new T cells.

Trimming cost V 4 bases and J 3 bases; bases outside gene matches: 9. Germline values: CDR1 DFQATT, CDR2 SNEGSKA (reference sequence). The CDR3 sequence is 14 residues long. One entry per CDR3 protein, called by TCRdb with MiXCR from the RT-PCR reads. The sample gives approximately 520,000 distinct CDR3 sequences, 25% of which show up once; approximately 1.9% is in the top ten. There are a few counts of this clonotype. What it recognizes is unknown. J is TRBJ2-7 and V is TRBV20-1, with 7 bases fitting TRBD2. This receptor was identified in a man in his fifties or sixties who received an inactivated influenza vaccine. The material was CD4+ T cells sorted from PBMCs, obtained more than 4 days after vaccination. CDR3 nucleotides: TGCAGTGCTATTCTAATGGCTAGCGGCTACGAGCAGTACTTC. It encodes CSAILMASGYEQYF.